What follows describes a single T cell receptor (beta chain). The table came from immunoSEQ multiplex PCR; TCRdb's copy has only in-frame clones and leaves some out. This sample has approximately 190,000 clones, with roughly four fifths found just once. Unmatched junction bases numbered 13, after V lost 6 bases and J lost 5 bases. The CDR3 has 15 amino acids. Germline loops: CDR1 MNHEY, CDR2 SVGAGI. The data are from a study of blood T cell repertoires in COVID-19. V gene TRBV6-5 combines with J gene TRBJ2-7; 7 bases are a match to TRBD1. Sequences were obtained from peripheral blood. The sequence was obtained from a man aged 25-45 years with active or convalescent COVID-19. As DNA, the CDR3 is TGTGCCAGCAGGGGTTTGACAGGGAGTAGAGACGAGCAGTACTTC. Its protein is CASRGLTGSRDEQYF.